The 32 T cell receptor beta chains given below trace back to one sample, sequenced in a study of shared clonotypes between healthy human individuals (dated by TCRdb to the early 2020s). Preparation of the library involved the immunoSEQ multiplex PCR assay. TCRdb mirrors the immuneACCESS table, restricted to in-frame sequences. Some clones are absent from its copies; in checked studies, under half trace to an unresolved V gene, and the reason for the others is unknown. The sample has about 79,000 clones on record, around 57% of them singletons. Over 50% of the sample is in the top ten clones. Sample: memory CD8+ T cells sorted from blood. According to the study, the label for this sample's cell subset or site signals: CD45RO+ cells pooled with CCR7-negative TemRA cells. The origin of the receptors is a man aged 25 to 40 in good health.

This clone was observed once. This chain links TRBV5-4 with TRBJ2-1; 7 nucleotides agree with TRBD2. V lost 4 bases and J lost 12; bases outside the gene matches: 10. Germline lookup yields CDR1 SGHNT and CDR2 YYREEE (reference sequence). The CDR3 is 13 residues long. The CDR3 reads CASSALATDRQFF. CDR3 nucleotides: TGTGCCAGCAGCGCACTAGCGACAGATCGGCAGTTCTTC.

The chain carries TRBV11-2 and TRBJ2-6; D gene unclear. Trimming removed 5 bases from V and 0 bases from J, with 14 bases in between. Germline CDR1 SGHAT, CDR2 FQNNGV. The CDR3 extends over 17 amino acids. The CDR3 loop reads CASSKISGTSGANVLTF. For the CDR3, the DNA is TGTGCCAGCAGCAAAATATCGGGCACCTCTGGGGCCAACGTCCTGACTTTC.

The chain combines TRBV25-1 with TRBJ2-7; 10 bases match TRBD2. From germline, CDR1 is MGHDK and CDR2 SYGVNS. V was clipped by 7 bases and J by 3 bases; unmatched bases: 15. This CDR3 is 17 amino acids long. The CDR3 region is CASTSTGTSASIYEQYF. For the CDR3, the DNA is TGTGCCAGCACTTCTACCGGGACTAGCGCTTCAATCTACGAGCAGTACTTC.

This clone was picked up one time. The rearrangement joins TRBV27 to TRBJ1-5; TRBD1 might be the D (5 bases). The CDR3 has 14 amino acids. With 8 bases removed from V and 6 bases from J, the gap between germline ends came to 17 bases. Germline V gene lookup returns CDR1 MNHEY and CDR2 SMNVEV (reference sequence). The CDR3 DNA reads as TGTGCCAGCCGCCCTGGTCAGGGAGGTCAGCCCCAGCATTTT. This sequence encodes CASRPGQGGQPQHF.

The rearrangement links TRBV28 to TRBJ2-7, with 8 bases identical to TRBD1. V trimming: 6 bases; J trimming: 4 bases; junction bases outside the gene matches: 5. The germline CDR1 and CDR2 sequences are MDHEN and SYDVKM. The CDR3 is 13 amino acids. CDR3 sequence reads: CASRDRVGYEQYF. CDR3 nucleotides: TGTGCCAGCAGGGACAGGGTCGGGTACGAGCAGTACTTC.

The count of this clone is one. The chain has TRBV5-6 and TRBJ1-1, with D unresolved. V was cut by 3 bases and J by 11 bases, with 17 bases left in between. Germline-derived CDR1 and CDR2 are SGHDT and YYEEEE. The CDR3 runs to 13 residues. The CDR3 reads CASSSGSGLRAFF. The CDR3, as DNA: TGTGCCAGCAGCTCGGGGTCGGGGTTGAGGGCTTTCTTT.

This clone is a singleton in its sample. This sequence joins TRBV25-1 and TRBJ2-7; 16 bases are shared with TRBD2. The CDR3 loop spans 17 amino acids. The J segment lost 7 bases and the V segment lost 3 bases, leaving 9 bases of the junction unmatched. Germline V gene sequence: CDR1 MGHDK, CDR2 SYGVNS. The DNA of the CDR3 is TGTGCCAGCAGTGACAAGGGACTAGCGGGAGGGCCTGAAGAGCAGTACTTC. Translating gives CASSDKGLAGGPEEQYF.

Turning to this clone: An end of the junction differs from the germline gene, which may be a read error. The rearrangement joins TRBV7-6 to TRBJ2-7; D ambiguous. The germline V gene has CDR1 SGHVS and CDR2 FNYEAQ. This CDR3 has 13 residues. The CDR3 loop reads CASSLEPSDEQYF. For the CDR3, the DNA is TGTGCCAGCAGCTTAGAGCCCTCCGACGAGCAGTACTTC.

This clone was counted only a few times. The chain links TRBV29-1 to TRBJ2-1, with 8 bases fitting TRBD1. CDR1 SQVTM and CDR2 ANQGSEA come from the germline V gene. V shed 8 bases and J 8 bases; nucleotides not matched to a gene: 11. This CDR3 comprises 13 residues. The CDR3 protein is CSTFGQGRDEQFF. In DNA form, the CDR3 reads TGCAGCACATTTGGACAGGGACGCGATGAGCAGTTCTTC.

The chain uses TRBV7-3 and TRBJ2-3, with a weak D call TRBD2 (5 bases). Germline V lookup: CDR1 SGHTA, CDR2 FQGTGA. Trimming took off 3 bases at V and 1 base at J, with 11 bases between the two ends. The length of the CDR3 is 15 residues. CDR3 sequence: CASSFTAAGTDTQYF. The CDR3 region has the DNA TGTGCCAGCAGCTTTACAGCGGCCGGCACAGATACGCAGTATTTT.

This chain uses TRBV20-1 with TRBJ2-5; D remains unclear. CDR1 is DFQATT, CDR2 SNEGSKA, per germline (reference sequence). This CDR3 has 11 amino acids. The V gene lost 0 bases and the J gene lost 5 bases, with 4 bases spanning the gap. CDR3 residues: CSARDLETQYF. The DNA for the CDR3 is TGCAGTGCTAGAGATCTGGAGACCCAGTACTTC.

The rearrangement joins TRBV7-9 to TRBJ1-4; D unresolved. Trimming took off 5 bases at V and 4 bases at J, with 14 bases between the two ends. Germline values: CDR1 SEHNR, CDR2 FQNEAQ (reference sequence). The CDR3 is 15 amino acids. CDR3 sequence (DNA): TGTGCCAGCAGCCCGGCAGCACTGATTAATGAAAAACTGTTTTTT. Protein product: CASSPAALINEKLFF.

The chain is built from TRBV29-1 and TRBJ2-1, with a tentative D call TRBD2 (5 bases). Deletions cut 2 bases from V and 7 bases from J, with 15 bases between. This CDR3 has 14 amino acids. Germline-derived CDR1 and CDR2 are SQVTM and ANQGSEA. The CDR3 loop is CSVESGPLNNEQFF. In nucleotides, the CDR3 is TGCAGCGTTGAAAGCGGACCTCTGAATAATGAGCAGTTCTTC.

The V and J genes are TRBV5-1 and TRBJ2-1; D is unresolved. The CDR3 covers 13 residues. Trimming removed 4 bases from V and 6 bases from J, with 11 bases in between. CDR1 is SGHRS, CDR2 YFSETQ, per germline. CDR3 sequence: CASSPVSRNEQFF. CDR3 nucleotide sequence: TGCGCCAGCAGCCCGGTCAGTCGCAATGAGCAGTTCTTC.

The chain couples TRBV6-1 to TRBJ2-5; D is uncertain. The germline V and J ends were trimmed by 5 bases and 5 bases, with 12 bases remaining between them. Looked up from germline, CDR1 is MNHNS and CDR2 is SASEGT. The CDR3 runs 13 residues. CDR3: CASSNPAIETQYF. CDR3 sequence (DNA): TGTGCCAGCAGTAACCCAGCTATCGAGACCCAGTACTTC.

V is TRBV7-9 and J is TRBJ2-1, with 7 bases that match TRBD2. Looked up from germline, CDR1 is SEHNR and CDR2 is FQNEAQ (reference sequence). V gave up 0 bases and J gave up 7 bases; unmatched junction bases: 3. CDR3 length: 14 amino acids. The DNA of the CDR3 is TGTGCCAGCAGCTTAGCGGCGGGAGCTAATGAGCAGTTCTTC. Amino acid sequence: CASSLAAGANEQFF. Supplemented by reference TRBV7-9 and TRBJ2-1, the full variable domain reads DTGVSQNPRHKITKRGQNVTFRCDPISEHNRLYWYRQTLGQGPEFLTYFQNEAQLEKSRLLSDRFSAERPKGSFSTLEIQRTEQGDSAMYLCASSLAAGANEQFFGPGTRLTVL.

The chain is built from TRBV9 and TRBJ2-1, with TRBD1 as a possible D gene (6 bases). CDR1 is SGDLS and CDR2 is YYNGEE in the germline V gene. The CDR3 length is 15 residues. Trimming took off 4 bases at V and 10 bases at J, with 21 bases between the two ends. The CDR3 region is CASSPLGRARGEQFF. As DNA, the CDR3 is TGTGCCAGCAGCCCCCTGGGGCGGGCCAGGGGCGAGCAGTTCTTC.

The genes are TRBV27 and TRBJ2-3; D call uncertain. The ends were cut back, 8 bases at V and 3 bases at J, with 9 bases in the middle. CDR1 is MNHEY, CDR2 SMNVEV, per germline (reference sequence). The CDR3 runs 12 residues. Written as DNA, the CDR3 is TGTGCCAGCGGGATCCCTACAGATACGCAGTATTTT. It is translated as CASGIPTDTQYF.

The chain combines TRBV4-2 with TRBJ1-5, with TRBD1 matching over 9 bases. Trimming took 1 base from V and 0 from J; bases not matched to a gene: 7. In germline, CDR1 is LGHNA, CDR2 YNFKEQ. This CDR3 has 18 residues. Here the CDR3 reads CASSQGEGTGYSNQPQHF. CDR3 sequence (DNA): TGTGCCAGCAGCCAAGGGGAAGGGACAGGGTATAGCAATCAGCCCCAGCATTTT.

This clone was seen a handful of times. The chain combines TRBV30 with TRBJ2-2, with 7 nucleotides matching TRBD1. From germline, CDR1 is GTSNPN and CDR2 SVGIG (reference sequence). The J segment lost 3 bases and the V segment lost 3 bases, leaving 7 bases of the junction unmatched. This CDR3 has 15 amino acids. For the CDR3, the DNA is TGTGCCTGGAGACTAATAGGGACAGACACCGGGGAGCTGTTTTTT. It yields the protein CAWRLIGTDTGELFF. Full variable domain (rest looked up from reference TRBV30 and TRBJ2-2): SQTIHQWPATLVQPVGSPLSLECTVEGTSNPNLYWYRQAAGRGLQLLFYSVGIGQISSEVPQNLSASRPQDRQFILSSKKLLLSDSGFYLCAWRLIGTDTGELFFGEGSRLTVL.

The CDR3 loop is CASMGTRSTDTQYF. CDR3 nucleotide sequence: TGCGCCAGCATGGGGACTAGGAGCACAGATACGCAGTATTTT. The chain has TRBV10-2 and TRBJ2-3; 8 nucleotides match TRBD2. Germline CDR1 and CDR2: WSHSY and SAAADI. V shed 7 bases and J 0 bases; nucleotides not matched to a gene: 3. There are 14 residues in the CDR3.

This clone was seen a single time. The gene calls are TRBV7-9 and TRBJ1-1; no firm D call. The CDR3 has 13 residues. Germline V lookup: CDR1 SEHNR, CDR2 FQNEAQ (reference sequence). The V end lost 5 bases, the J end lost 0 bases, and 7 bases lay between the germline ends. The CDR3, as DNA: TGTGCCAGCAGCCCTCAACTGAACACTGAAGCTTTCTTT. Translation gives CASSPQLNTEAFF.

Of note for this clone: Other DNA sequences within the sample encode an identical CDR3. This sequence joins TRBV27 and TRBJ2-7, with D possibly TRBD2 on 7 matching bases. This CDR3 is built from 13 residues. Germline CDR1 and CDR2: MNHEY and SMNVEV (reference sequence). V was cut by 1 base and J by 6 bases, with 10 bases left in between. CDR3 protein: CASSLWGGREQYF. For the CDR3, the DNA is TGTGCCAGCAGTTTATGGGGGGGCCGCGAGCAGTACTTC.

This clone was detected only a few times. The chain recombines TRBV27 with TRBJ2-7; possible D gene TRBD1, 5 bases. CDR1 and CDR2 from the germline V gene are MNHEY and SMNVEV (reference sequence). The CDR3 is 13 residues long. Deletions cut 6 bases from V and 4 bases from J, with 13 bases between. In DNA, the CDR3 is TGTGCCAGCAGGGACATAACCTTATACGAGCAGTACTTC. Residues: CASRDITLYEQYF.

This sequence joins TRBV7-2 and TRBJ1-5, with 11 bases aligning to TRBD1. CDR1 SGHTA and CDR2 FQGNSA come from the germline V gene. The CDR3 has 16 residues. With 3 bases clipped from V and 3 bases from J, the junction kept 4 bases outside the gene matches. CDR3 bases: TGTGCCAGCAGCTTGATGGGACAGGGGGTCAATCAGCCCCAGCATTTT. This sequence encodes CASSLMGQGVNQPQHF.

The CDR3 DNA reads as TGCGCCAGCTCAGTGGGAACCACGATTAAGTCCTACGAGCAGTACTTC. It codes for CASSVGTTIKSYEQYF. The chain combines TRBV5-1 with TRBJ2-7; unclear D gene. The length of the CDR3 is 16 residues. The germline V gene has CDR1 SGHRS and CDR2 YFSETQ. The ends were cut back, 7 bases at V and 1 base at J, with 21 bases in the middle.

This clone has more than one count but fewer than ten. CDR3 in amino acids: CASSQFAGGSADTQYF. The CDR3 nucleotides are TGCGCCAGCAGCCAATTTGCGGGAGGGAGCGCAGATACGCAGTATTTT. This chain joins TRBV4-3 and TRBJ2-3; 9 bases align to TRBD2. The CDR3 consists of 16 residues. Germline loops: CDR1 LGHNA, CDR2 YSLEER. The V gene end was trimmed by 2 bases and the J gene end by 4 bases; junction bases not matched to a gene: 7.

The V gene is TRBV5-1, the J gene TRBJ2-7; D perhaps matches TRBD1 (6 bases). This CDR3 region has 16 residues. The ends were cut back, 2 bases at V and 0 bases at J, with 15 bases in the middle. CDR1 and CDR2 from the germline V gene are SGHRS and YFSETQ. CDR3 residues: CASSFRMQGTSYEQYF. The CDR3, as DNA: TGCGCCAGCAGCTTCCGAATGCAGGGGACCTCCTACGAGCAGTACTTC.

This clone appeared a few times. V and J are TRBV27 and TRBJ1-2; a possible D gene is TRBD1 (5 bases). The V end was cut by 3 bases, the J end by 3 bases, with 11 bases between. CDR1 is MNHEY and CDR2 is SMNVEV in the germline V gene (reference sequence). The CDR3 has 14 residues. This chain's CDR3 is CASSFFGADYGYTF. In DNA form, the CDR3 reads TGTGCCAGCAGTTTCTTTGGGGCGGACTATGGCTACACCTTC.

The rearrangement links TRBV6-6 to TRBJ1-3, with a tentative D call TRBD1 (5 bases). Germline-derived CDR1 and CDR2 are MNHNY and SVGAGI (reference sequence). The V end lost 0 bases, the J end lost 4 bases, and 10 bases lay between the germline ends. The CDR3 has 15 amino acids. The CDR3 here is CASSYSLEGGNTIYF. The CDR3 nucleotides read TGTGCCAGCAGTTACTCGTTGGAGGGGGGAAACACCATATATTTT.

V gene TRBV25-1 combines with J gene TRBJ2-7, with 13 bases aligning to TRBD2. The germline V gene encodes CDR1 MGHDK and CDR2 SYGVNS. CDR3 length: 16 residues. Trimming removed 7 bases from V and 0 bases from J; junction bases left unmatched: 6. The CDR3 is CASTGTSGKSSYEQYF. The CDR3 DNA follows: TGTGCCAGCACTGGGACTAGCGGGAAAAGCTCCTACGAGCAGTACTTC.

This clone was observed at least ten times. The rearrangement links TRBV6-4 to TRBJ2-2, with a tentative D call TRBD2 (5 bases). The germline CDR1 and CDR2 sequences are MRHNA and SNTAGT. Trimming cost V 2 bases and J 1 base, with 8 bases left between them. The CDR3 runs to 15 residues. The CDR3 spells CASSDGRGNTGELFF. The CDR3 coding sequence is TGTGCCAGCAGTGACGGGAGAGGGAACACCGGGGAGCTGTTTTTT.